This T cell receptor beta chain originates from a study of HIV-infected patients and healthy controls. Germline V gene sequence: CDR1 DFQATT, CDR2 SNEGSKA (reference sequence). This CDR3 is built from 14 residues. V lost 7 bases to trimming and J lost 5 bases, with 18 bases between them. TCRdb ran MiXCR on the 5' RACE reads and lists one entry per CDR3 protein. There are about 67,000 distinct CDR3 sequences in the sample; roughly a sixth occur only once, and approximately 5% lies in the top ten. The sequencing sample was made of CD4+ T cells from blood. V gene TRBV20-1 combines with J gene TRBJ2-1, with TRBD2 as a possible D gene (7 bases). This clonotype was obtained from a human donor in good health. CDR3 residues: CSGRGGGNDNEQFF. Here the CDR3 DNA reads TGCAGTGGCCGCGGGGGCGGCAACGACAATGAGCAGTTCTTC.